The rows below give T cell receptor beta chains drawn from one sample of a study of blood T cell repertoires in COVID-19. Produced via immunoSEQ multiplex PCR; TCRdb's table is partial and in-frame only. This table holds fewer than 200,000 clones, around 79% found once. Sequences were obtained from peripheral blood. The origin of the receptors is an older woman with acute or convalescent COVID-19. Both conserved end residues are part of each CDR3. Fields, in order: J gene, V gene, clone size, D gene, CDR3 protein, CDR3 DNA. A D gene is named only where the DNA matches it firmly. Only some rows state a clone size, as once, few, many or a class for expanded clones.

J gene: TRBJ1-1; V gene: TRBV29-1; clone size: -; D gene: TRBD1; CDR3 protein: CSVDQGVEAFF; CDR3 DNA: TGCAGCGTTGACCAGGGGGTTGAAGCTTTCTTT
J gene: TRBJ1-1; V gene: TRBV2; clone size: -; D gene: -; CDR3 protein: CASRDSPNTEAFF; CDR3 DNA: TGTGCCAGCAGGGACAGCCCGAACACTGAAGCTTTCTTT
J gene: TRBJ2-1; V gene: TRBV20-1; clone size: -; D gene: TRBD2; CDR3 protein: CSASEGGLSYNEQFF; CDR3 DNA: TGCAGTGCTAGTGAGGGAGGGCTCTCCTACAATGAGCAGTTCTTC
J gene: TRBJ1-4; V gene: TRBV7-7; clone size: many; D gene: -; CDR3 protein: CASSPRGAVNEKLFF; CDR3 DNA: TGTGCCAGCAGCCCGCGGGGGGCGGTTAATGAAAAACTGTTTTTT
J gene: TRBJ2-7; V gene: TRBV2; clone size: -; D gene: TRBD2; CDR3 protein: CASGREYEQYF; CDR3 DNA: TGTGCCAGCGGGAGGGAGTACGAGCAGTACTTC
J gene: TRBJ2-7; V gene: TRBV6-1; clone size: -; D gene: -; CDR3 protein: CASSDADSKAYYEQYF; CDR3 DNA: TGTGCCAGCAGTGACGCGGACAGTAAAGCGTACTACGAGCAGTACTTC
J gene: TRBJ1-2; V gene: TRBV6-1; clone size: -; D gene: TRBD1; CDR3 protein: CASSETLGGQGAGGYTF; CDR3 DNA: TGTGCCAGCAGTGAAACCCTTGGGGGACAGGGGGCGGGGGGCTACACCTTC
J gene: TRBJ2-7; V gene: TRBV4-1; clone size: -; D gene: TRBD1; CDR3 protein: CASSRSPQGSNEQYF; CDR3 DNA: TGCGCCAGCAGCCGGTCCCCACAGGGGTCCAACGAGCAGTACTTC
J gene: TRBJ2-1; V gene: TRBV12-3/TRBV12-4; clone size: -; D gene: -; CDR3 protein: CASSYSVFHEQFF; CDR3 DNA: TGTGCCAGCAGTTACTCGGTATTCCATGAGCAGTTCTTC
J gene: TRBJ1-2; V gene: TRBV24-1; clone size: -; D gene: -; CDR3 protein: CATSVGANYGYTF; CDR3 DNA: TGTGCCACCAGTGTAGGGGCTAACTATGGCTACACCTTC
J gene: TRBJ2-1; V gene: TRBV6-5; clone size: -; D gene: TRBD2; CDR3 protein: CASSSPGLRNEQFF; CDR3 DNA: TGTGCCAGCAGTTCCCCGGGACTACGCAATGAGCAGTTCTTC
J gene: TRBJ2-1; V gene: TRBV7-2; clone size: once; D gene: TRBD2; CDR3 protein: CASSLSRTSGREQFF; CDR3 DNA: TGTGCCAGCAGCTTATCGAGGACTAGCGGGAGGGAGCAGTTCTTC
J gene: TRBJ1-5; V gene: TRBV2; clone size: -; D gene: TRBD1; CDR3 protein: CASSEVGQGLSPQHF; CDR3 DNA: TGTGCCAGCAGTGAAGTGGGACAGGGGCTATCTCCCCAGCATTTT
J gene: TRBJ1-6; V gene: TRBV12-3/TRBV12-4; clone size: -; D gene: -; CDR3 protein: CASSSGNSPLHF; CDR3 DNA: TGTGCCAGCAGCTCGGGGAATTCACCCCTCCACTTT
J gene: TRBJ2-7; V gene: TRBV7-9; clone size: -; D gene: TRBD1; CDR3 protein: CASSGTGYEQYF; CDR3 DNA: TGTGCCAGCAGCGGGACAGGCTACGAGCAGTACTTC
J gene: TRBJ2-1; V gene: TRBV9; clone size: many; D gene: -; CDR3 protein: CASSVEGQVYNEQFF; CDR3 DNA: TGTGCCAGCAGCGTAGAAGGACAAGTCTACAATGAGCAGTTCTTC
J gene: TRBJ2-5; V gene: TRBV15; clone size: few; D gene: -; CDR3 protein: CATRGGGGLRETQYF; CDR3 DNA: TGTGCCACCAGAGGGGGGGGAGGATTGCGAGAGACCCAGTACTTC
J gene: TRBJ1-2; V gene: TRBV6-6; clone size: -; D gene: TRBD1; CDR3 protein: CASRLQGGARGYTF; CDR3 DNA: TGTGCCAGCAGGTTACAGGGGGGAGCACGCGGCTACACCTTC
J gene: TRBJ2-7; V gene: TRBV28; clone size: -; D gene: -; CDR3 protein: CASSRTTRGTYEQYF; CDR3 DNA: TGTGCCAGCAGCCGTACAACCCGGGGAACCTACGAGCAGTACTTC
J gene: TRBJ2-1; V gene: TRBV7-3; clone size: -; D gene: TRBD2; CDR3 protein: CASRRGLAGDVSYNEQFF; CDR3 DNA: TGTGCCAGCAGGCGCGGACTAGCGGGAGACGTCTCCTACAATGAGCAGTTCTTC
J gene: TRBJ1-6; V gene: TRBV4-1; clone size: -; D gene: -; CDR3 protein: CASSQSSGNSPLHF; CDR3 DNA: TGCGCCAGCAGCCAATCATCGGGTAATTCACCCCTCCACTTT
J gene: TRBJ1-4; V gene: TRBV2; clone size: -; D gene: -; CDR3 protein: CASNTRRGNEKLFF; CDR3 DNA: TGTGCCAGCAACACCCGCAGAGGAAATGAAAAACTGTTTTTT
J gene: TRBJ2-3; V gene: TRBV6-4; clone size: -; D gene: TRBD2; CDR3 protein: CASSATSGRSTDTQYF; CDR3 DNA: TGTGCCAGCAGTGCCACTAGCGGGAGGAGCACAGATACGCAGTATTTT
J gene: TRBJ2-1; V gene: TRBV24-1; clone size: -; D gene: TRBD1; CDR3 protein: CATSDLQSRGEQFF; CDR3 DNA: TGTGCCACCAGTGATTTGCAGTCCAGGGGGGAGCAGTTCTTC
J gene: TRBJ2-5; V gene: TRBV5-1; clone size: -; D gene: -; CDR3 protein: CASSLQAAQETQYF; CDR3 DNA: TGCGCCAGCAGCTTACAGGCTGCACAAGAGACCCAGTACTTC
J gene: TRBJ2-7; V gene: TRBV5-1; clone size: -; D gene: TRBD2; CDR3 protein: CASSLGTSIGYEQYF; CDR3 DNA: TGCGCCAGCAGCTTGGGGACTAGCATCGGGTACGAGCAGTACTTC
J gene: TRBJ2-3; V gene: TRBV2; clone size: -; D gene: TRBD1; CDR3 protein: CASSSRGSRTQYF; CDR3 DNA: TGTGCCAGCAGTAGCAGGGGGTCTCGTACGCAGTATTTT
J gene: TRBJ2-1; V gene: TRBV3-1/TRBV3-2; clone size: -; D gene: -; CDR3 protein: CASSQGALSLFF; CDR3 DNA: TGTGCCAGCAGCCAAGGAGCCTTGAGTTTGTTCTTC
J gene: TRBJ1-1; V gene: TRBV5-8; clone size: -; D gene: -; CDR3 protein: CASSVQVNPEAFF; CDR3 DNA: TGTGCCAGCAGCGTACAGGTTAACCCTGAAGCTTTCTTT